Below, one T cell receptor (beta chain) is given with its context. This CDR3 is built from 12 residues. Deletions cut 5 bases from V and 6 bases from J, with 11 bases between. CDR1 and CDR2 (germline): SNHLY, FYNNEI. TCRdb analysed the RT-PCR reads with MiXCR anew, one entry per CDR3 protein. This table holds hundreds of thousands of distinct CDR3 sequences, 14% found once. The TCR sequence derives from a female donor in good health, serving as a healthy control. The chain uses TRBV2 and TRBJ2-7; D unresolved. Sample: memory CD4+ T cells from blood. CDR3 DNA: TGTGCCAGCAGTTTACTCCCTCCCGAGCAGTACTTC. As protein: CASSLLPPEQYF.